Listed below are T cell receptor beta chains from one sample, sequenced in a study of T cell responses to AZD1222 COVID-19 vaccine. Sequencing was performed with immunoSEQ multiplex PCR; in TCRdb, only in-frame clones are kept and a portion is missing. Of some 200,000 clones detected, roughly 91% appear once; the ten largest clones hold approximately 1%. The sequences come from peripheral blood, collected on day 0 of MenACWY control vaccination. The origin of the receptors is an adult in good health. CDR3s include the opening cysteine and the closing phenylalanine or tryptophan. A D gene is named only where the DNA matches it firmly. Clone size appears in some rows only: once, few, many, or a class for an expanded clone.

DNA: TGTGCCAGTAGTATTAATTTGGGGGCTCGTGCAGATACGCAGTATTTT
CDR3: CASSINLGARADTQYF
size: -
V: TRBV19
D: -
J: TRBJ2-3

DNA: TGTGCCAGTAGCCTTTGGGGGGCGGACGAGCAGTACTTC
CDR3: CASSLWGADEQYF
size: -
V: TRBV19
D: -
J: TRBJ2-7

DNA: TGCGCCAGCAGCTTGGGCCCCGGGGGGGGCACTGGAAACACCATATATTTT
CDR3: CASSLGPGGGTGNTIYF
size: -
V: TRBV5-1
D: -
J: TRBJ1-3

DNA: TGTGCCAGCAGCTTGGACAGGGGGACCTACGAGCAGTACTTC
CDR3: CASSLDRGTYEQYF
size: -
V: TRBV5-4
D: TRBD1
J: TRBJ2-7

DNA: TGTGCCAGCAGCCGGGACAGCTACGAGCAGTACTTC
CDR3: CASSRDSYEQYF
size: -
V: TRBV2
D: TRBD1
J: TRBJ2-7

DNA: TGTGCCAGCAGTTACGGACAGGCCTTGAACACTGAAGCTTTCTTT
CDR3: CASSYGQALNTEAFF
size: -
V: TRBV6-5
D: TRBD1
J: TRBJ1-1

DNA: TGTGCCAGCAGCTCGGGGACAGCTATGAACACTGAAGCTTTCTTT
CDR3: CASSSGTAMNTEAFF
size: -
V: TRBV7-6
D: TRBD1
J: TRBJ1-1

DNA: TGCAGTGCTAGAGGAGGGTCGAAACTGTTTTTT
CDR3: CSARGGSKLFF
size: once
V: TRBV20-1
D: -
J: TRBJ1-4

DNA: TGCGCCAGCAGCTTGAATTCGAACACTGAAGCTTTCTTT
CDR3: CASSLNSNTEAFF
size: -
V: TRBV5-1
D: -
J: TRBJ1-1

DNA: TGTGCCAGCAGTCCGTCGTCGGGACAGGGTGGGGTTGGCTACACCTTC
CDR3: CASSPSSGQGGVGYTF
size: -
V: TRBV27
D: TRBD1
J: TRBJ1-2

DNA: TGTGCCATCAGGGACATCTCTGGAAACACCATATATTTT
CDR3: CAIRDISGNTIYF
size: -
V: TRBV10-3
D: -
J: TRBJ1-3

DNA: TGTGCCAGCAGCACCGGGACTAGCGGTCAGACAGATACGCAGTATTTT
CDR3: CASSTGTSGQTDTQYF
size: -
V: TRBV7-9
D: TRBD2
J: TRBJ2-3

DNA: TGTGCCAGCAGCCCTCTCCATAAGGGCAGCGAGCAGTACTTC
CDR3: CASSPLHKGSEQYF
size: -
V: TRBV14
D: -
J: TRBJ2-7

DNA: TGTGCCAGTCTTCAATATCCGGGACAGGGTCGTGGCTACACCTTC
CDR3: CASLQYPGQGRGYTF
size: -
V: TRBV19
D: TRBD1
J: TRBJ1-2

DNA: TGTGCCAGCAGCTGGGGAGATCAGCCCCAGCATTTT
CDR3: CASSWGDQPQHF
size: -
V: TRBV7-9
D: -
J: TRBJ1-5

DNA: TGTGCCAGCAGTGAACAGTGGGGTGAAAAACTGTTTTTT
CDR3: CASSEQWGEKLFF
size: -
V: TRBV6-1
D: -
J: TRBJ1-4

DNA: TGTGCCAGCCGCGACAGGGCGGTCTATGGCTACACCTTC
CDR3: CASRDRAVYGYTF
size: -
V: TRBV6-5
D: TRBD1
J: TRBJ1-2

DNA: TGTGCCACCAGCAGAGATCCCTGGGGGGGAAAAGAGACCCAGTACTTC
CDR3: CATSRDPWGGKETQYF
size: -
V: TRBV15
D: TRBD2
J: TRBJ2-5

DNA: TGTGCCAGCAGCGCGGGGATGGGCCTTTATGGCTACACCTTC
CDR3: CASSAGMGLYGYTF
size: -
V: TRBV9
D: -
J: TRBJ1-2

DNA: TGTGCCAGTAGAAAGGCAGGGGGACAAGGTGAGCAGTTCTTC
CDR3: CASRKAGGQGEQFF
size: once
V: TRBV19
D: TRBD1
J: TRBJ2-1

DNA: TGTGTCAGAAGCAGGAAAACTATAGCGGGGGGGATTACAGATACGCAGTATTTT
CDR3: CVRSRKTIAGGITDTQYF
size: -
V: TRBV7-5
D: -
J: TRBJ2-3

DNA: TGTGCCAGCAGCTCGTCTCCCCGGGACGTTCAACGGGGCTACACCTTC
CDR3: CASSSSPRDVQRGYTF
size: -
V: TRBV7-2
D: -
J: TRBJ1-2

DNA: TGTGCCAGCAGCCCAGGCCTTGCGAGGGGAAACACCATATATTTT
CDR3: CASSPGLARGNTIYF
size: -
V: TRBV7-2
D: -
J: TRBJ1-3

DNA: TGTGCCAGTAGACTATCTCCCTACGGACAGGTATACAATGAGCAGTTCTTC
CDR3: CASRLSPYGQVYNEQFF
size: -
V: TRBV19
D: TRBD1
J: TRBJ2-1

DNA: TGTGCCAGCAGCGAGGTCGCAGATACGCAGTATTTT
CDR3: CASSEVADTQYF
size: -
V: TRBV11-2
D: -
J: TRBJ2-3

DNA: TGTGCCAGCACCCAAACGGCCATCTCCTATAATTCACCCCTCCACTTT
CDR3: CASTQTAISYNSPLHF
size: -
V: TRBV16
D: -
J: TRBJ1-6

DNA: TGTGCCAGCAGTCCTCCGGGGAGTTACGAGCAGTACTTC
CDR3: CASSPPGSYEQYF
size: -
V: TRBV6-5
D: -
J: TRBJ2-7

DNA: TGTGCCAGCAGCCAGACAGGTTCTCAAGAGACCCAGTACTTC
CDR3: CASSQTGSQETQYF
size: -
V: TRBV5-4
D: -
J: TRBJ2-5

DNA: TGCGCCAGCACCAGTAGCGGGGAAGAGACCCAGTACTTC
CDR3: CASTSSGEETQYF
size: few
V: TRBV5-1
D: TRBD2
J: TRBJ2-5

DNA: TGTGCCAGCAGCTCCAGACAGGCAAGCGAGCAGTACTTC
CDR3: CASSSRQASEQYF
size: -
V: TRBV7-3
D: -
J: TRBJ2-7

DNA: TGTGCCAGCAGCCCCGGGGACAGGGGCTATGGCTACACCTTC
CDR3: CASSPGDRGYGYTF
size: -
V: TRBV6-5
D: TRBD1
J: TRBJ1-2

DNA: TGTGCCAGCAGCCAGAAAGCGGGATACAATGAGCAGTTCTTC
CDR3: CASSQKAGYNEQFF
size: few
V: TRBV3-1/TRBV3-2
D: TRBD2
J: TRBJ2-1

DNA: TGTGCCAGCGGACTCCCGGGACAGAATCTCCTCTCTGGAAACACCATATATTTT
CDR3: CASGLPGQNLLSGNTIYF
size: few
V: TRBV3-1/TRBV3-2
D: TRBD1
J: TRBJ1-3

DNA: TGCGCCAGCAGCTTGGGGACAGCCGGTCAGCCCCAGCATTTT
CDR3: CASSLGTAGQPQHF
size: -
V: TRBV5-1
D: -
J: TRBJ1-5

DNA: TGTGCCAGTAGTATATCAGGCTACGAGCAGTACTTC
CDR3: CASSISGYEQYF
size: -
V: TRBV19
D: -
J: TRBJ2-7

DNA: TGTGCCAGCAGTTCCCCCCCCGGGCCCCAGCATTTT
CDR3: CASSSPPGPQHF
size: -
V: TRBV27
D: -
J: TRBJ1-5

DNA: TGTGCCAGCAGCGTAGTTGGACTAGCGGGCCTCACAGATACGCAGTATTTT
CDR3: CASSVVGLAGLTDTQYF
size: -
V: TRBV9
D: TRBD2
J: TRBJ2-3

DNA: TGTGCCAGCAGGTTGGGGACAGGCGATCAGCCCCAGCATTTT
CDR3: CASRLGTGDQPQHF
size: -
V: TRBV2
D: TRBD1
J: TRBJ1-5

DNA: TGTGCCAGCAGCTTAGGGTACGGCGGGGGGGCAACAGATACGCAGTATTTT
CDR3: CASSLGYGGGATDTQYF
size: -
V: TRBV7-2
D: TRBD2
J: TRBJ2-3

DNA: TGTGCCAGCAGTGAGGGTAGGGCCACTGAAGCTTTCTTT
CDR3: CASSEGRATEAFF
size: -
V: TRBV6-1
D: -
J: TRBJ1-1

DNA: TGTGCCAGCAGTGATCCCGGGACAGGGAGTGTAGATACGCAGTATTTT
CDR3: CASSDPGTGSVDTQYF
size: -
V: TRBV2
D: TRBD1
J: TRBJ2-3

DNA: TGTGCCAGCTCACACCGGACAGGTTCGTACAATGAGCAGTTCTTC
CDR3: CASSHRTGSYNEQFF
size: -
V: TRBV18
D: TRBD1
J: TRBJ2-1

DNA: TGCGCCAGCAGCTTGGAAGCCAGGTTGAACACTGAAGCTTTCTTT
CDR3: CASSLEARLNTEAFF
size: -
V: TRBV5-1
D: -
J: TRBJ1-1

DNA: TGTGCCAGCTCACGAGTCGGTGGGGTGTCTGGGGCCAACGTCCTGACTTTC
CDR3: CASSRVGGVSGANVLTF
size: -
V: TRBV18
D: -
J: TRBJ2-6

DNA: TGTGCCAGCAGCGTAAGAGCCATGAACACTGAAGCTTTCTTT
CDR3: CASSVRAMNTEAFF
size: few
V: TRBV9
D: -
J: TRBJ1-1

DNA: TGTGCCAGCAGACAAGCTCGTCGGCCGGGCTACAATGAGCAGTTCTTC
CDR3: CASRQARRPGYNEQFF
size: -
V: TRBV7-2
D: -
J: TRBJ2-1

DNA: TGCAGCGTTGAAGGGCGGATGAACACTGAAGCTTTCTTT
CDR3: CSVEGRMNTEAFF
size: -
V: TRBV29-1
D: -
J: TRBJ1-1

DNA: TGTGCCAGCAGTTACAGGGGGCGGGACACTGAAGCTTTCTTT
CDR3: CASSYRGRDTEAFF
size: -
V: TRBV6-6
D: TRBD1
J: TRBJ1-1

DNA: TGTGCCAGCAGCTCCGGGGCGAACTATGGCTACACCTTC
CDR3: CASSSGANYGYTF
size: -
V: TRBV6-5
D: -
J: TRBJ1-2

DNA: TGTGCCAGCAGTTATTCAGGGGAAAACTCACCCCTCCACTTT
CDR3: CASSYSGENSPLHF
size: -
V: TRBV6-6
D: -
J: TRBJ1-6

DNA: TGTGCCAGCAGCTTAATGGGAGGGAATCAGCCCCAGCATTTT
CDR3: CASSLMGGNQPQHF
size: -
V: TRBV7-9
D: -
J: TRBJ1-5

DNA: TGTGCCAGCAGCTCCAGACCGGGACTAGCGGGGGAGCAGTTCTTC
CDR3: CASSSRPGLAGEQFF
size: -
V: TRBV7-9
D: TRBD2
J: TRBJ2-1

DNA: TGTGCCAGCAGCCCCGCCGGGACAGGGGATTCACCCCTCCACTTT
CDR3: CASSPAGTGDSPLHF
size: once
V: TRBV7-2
D: TRBD1
J: TRBJ1-6

DNA: TGTGCCAGTAGTCTCGTGGCAGGGATGCTCGGAAACACCATATATTTT
CDR3: CASSLVAGMLGNTIYF
size: -
V: TRBV19
D: -
J: TRBJ1-3

DNA: TGTGCCAGCAGCCAAGAAGGCCTCGTAAGGGGCAATCAGCCCCAGCATTTT
CDR3: CASSQEGLVRGNQPQHF
size: -
V: TRBV3-1/TRBV3-2
D: -
J: TRBJ1-5

DNA: TGTGCCAGCAGCTCAGAAAATTCACCCCTCCACTTT
CDR3: CASSSENSPLHF
size: -
V: TRBV2
D: -
J: TRBJ1-6